The clone carrying this T cell receptor beta chain was detected ten times or more. These data come from a study of T cell repertoires in cytomegalovirus infection. TCRdb re-called the reads with MiXCR, one entry per CDR3 protein. The sample consists of about 140,000 distinct CDR3 sequences, about 6% of them appearing once. CDR1 is SGHTA, CDR2 FQGNSA, per germline. The length of the CDR3 is 17 residues. Trimming pared 1 base from V and 2 bases from J, leaving 15 bases between. Sequencing was performed on PBMCs. This sequence originates from a human donor in good health (CMV status not recorded). Some clones in this sample may be carry-over from other donors' samples. The chain combines TRBV7-2 with TRBJ2-1; D is unresolved. The CDR3 nucleotides are TGTGCCAGCAGCTTAGGGACCTGGGCGGCGCCCTACAATGAGCAGTTCTTC. This translates into CASSLGTWAAPYNEQFF. Complete variable domain (other parts from reference TRBV7-2 and TRBJ2-1): GAGVSQSPSNKVTEKGKDVELRCDPISGHTALYWYRQSLGQGLEFLIYFQGNSAPDKSGLPSDRFSAERTGGSVSTLTIQRTQQEDSAVYLCASSLGTWAAPYNEQFFGPGTRLTVL.